This TCR beta chain was identified in a study of blood T cell repertoires in COVID-19. Libraries were prepared by immunoSEQ multiplex PCR; TCRdb keeps only in-frame clonotypes and omits some of them. The data hold 200,000 to 250,000 clones, with around 86% observed a single time. CDR1 GTSNPN and CDR2 SVGIG come from the germline V gene (reference sequence). The CDR3 covers 13 residues. The ends lost 6 bases at V and 4 bases at J; junction bases unmatched: 5. The study assigned cohorts using participant-reported clinical history. The chain joins TRBV30 to TRBJ2-5, with 10 bases matching TRBD2. This receptor was obtained from a man between 40 and 49 years old who had recovered from COVID-19. Specimen: PBMCs or T cells enriched from blood (not recorded which). CDR3 sequence reads: CACRAGGLETQYF. The CDR3 DNA reads as TGTGCCTGCCGAGCGGGGGGGTTAGAGACCCAGTACTTC.